Listed below are T cell receptor beta chains from one sample, sequenced in a study of shared clonotypes between healthy human individuals. Repertoires were generated with immunoSEQ multiplex PCR, while TCRdb's copy carries only in-frame clones and drops some. The sample consists of roughly 2 million clones, about 95% of them appearing once. Sequenced sample: naive CD4+ T cells sorted from blood. The receptors were sampled from a man aged 18 to 30 in good health. CDR3s include the opening cysteine and the closing phenylalanine or tryptophan. A D gene is named only where the DNA matches it firmly. Clone size is shown for a subset of rows, as once, few, many or a class of expanded clone.

. TRBD2 TRBJ2-7 TRBV5-4 TGTGCCAGCAGCTTGGGACTAGCGGAAACCTACGAGCAGTACTTC CASSLGLAETYEQYF
. TRBD1 TRBJ1-2 TRBV9 TGTGCCAGCAGCACGAGGGGACAGGGGGATGGCTACACCTTC CASSTRGQGDGYTF
. . TRBJ1-5 TRBV7-9 TGTGCCAGCAGCCAAGACCCTAGACGGCCCCAGCATTTT CASSQDPRRPQHF
. TRBD2 TRBJ2-3 TRBV29-1 TGCAGCGGGCGACTTGGGGGGGTGAAAGATACGCAGTATTTT CSGRLGGVKDTQYF
. TRBD1 TRBJ1-2 TRBV6-1 TGTGCCAGCACCTTAGCCCTCGGGACAGGCTATGGCTACACCTTC CASTLALGTGYGYTF
. TRBD1 TRBJ2-1 TRBV28 TGTGCCAGCAGCCCACAGGGGGATCCCTACAATGAGCAGTTCTTC CASSPQGDPYNEQFF
. TRBD2 TRBJ2-7 TRBV6-6 TGTGCCAGCACCCAGGGACTAGCGGGGACCTACGAGCAGTACTTC CASTQGLAGTYEQYF
. . TRBJ2-5 TRBV18 TGTGCCAGCTCACCACCCGGACTACAAGAGACCCAGTACTTC CASSPPGLQETQYF
. . TRBJ2-3 TRBV10-3 TGTGCCATCAGATCTAACAGGGGCACAGATACGCAGTATTTT CAIRSNRGTDTQYF
. TRBD1 TRBJ1-4 TRBV2 TGTGCCAGCAGTGAAGCAGGGGGCGATGAAAAACTGTTTTTT CASSEAGGDEKLFF
. . TRBJ1-1 TRBV7-2 TGTGCCAGCAGCTTAGGATCTGCAGGGATGAACACTGAAGCTTTCTTT CASSLGSAGMNTEAFF
once . TRBJ1-2 TRBV6-1 TGTGCCAGCAGTGAAAATTCAGTGTACTATGGCTACACCTTC CASSENSVYYGYTF
. TRBD1 TRBJ2-7 TRBV28 TGTGCCAGCAGTCGCTGGCGGGACAGGTCCTACGAGCAGTACTTC CASSRWRDRSYEQYF
few . TRBJ1-1 TRBV30 TGTGCCTGGAGTGTGATGAACACTGAAGCTTTCTTT CAWSVMNTEAFF
. TRBD2 TRBJ2-7 TRBV2 TGTGCCAGCAGCTTCCTAGCGGGGGGCGCCCAGGACGAGCAGTACTTC CASSFLAGGAQDEQYF
. TRBD1 TRBJ1-2 TRBV18 TGTGCCAGCTCACCGGCGGACAGGGCTGACTATGGCTACACCTTC CASSPADRADYGYTF
. TRBD2 TRBJ2-7 TRBV27 TGTGCCAGCAGTTCTCCCGGGACTAGTTACGAGCAGTACTTC CASSSPGTSYEQYF
many TRBD2 TRBJ2-7 TRBV27 TGTGCCAGCAGTAGGACTAGCGGGGGGCGGGAGCAGTACTTC CASSRTSGGREQYF